The entry below describes one T cell receptor beta chain. Its antigen is unknown. All of the isolated RNA was reverse transcribed, so expressed TCRB transcripts were sequenced. Libraries were prepared by immunoSEQ multiplex PCR; TCRdb keeps only in-frame clonotypes and omits some of them. The data hold approximately 150,000 clones, with 10% observed a single time. The data stem from a study of beta chain features in type 1 diabetes. The study, taken as a whole, reports: Because the template was cDNA, high-expressing cells might be over-represented.

The CDR3 has 15 amino acids. CDR1 is SGHNT and CDR2 is YYREEE in the germline V gene (reference sequence). Trimming removed 3 bases from V and 2 bases from J, with 11 bases in between. This TCR came from a man aged 18 to 29 in good health. The chain joins TRBV5-4 to TRBJ2-2; TRBD2 is a possible D gene (6 bases). The source material was naive CD4+ T cells from blood. CDR3 sequence (DNA): TGTGCCAGCAGCTCGGAGGGACTTAACACCGGGGAGCTGTTTTTT. Translating gives CASSSEGLNTGELFF.